This T cell receptor (beta chain) derives from a study of blood T cell repertoires in COVID-19. Repertoires were generated with immunoSEQ multiplex PCR, while TCRdb's copy carries only in-frame clones and drops some. The sample holds about 220,000 clones, roughly 90% seen once. Trimming at V came to 3 bases and at J to 6 bases, leaving 4 bases not matched to a gene. CDR1 and CDR2 (germline): SGHTA, FQGTGA. The CDR3 loop spans 13 amino acids. The TCR originated in a woman aged 40-49 years with acute COVID-19. The sample was PBMCs or T cells enriched from blood (not recorded which). The gene calls are TRBV7-3 and TRBJ1-2; TRBD1 matches 7 bases. The CDR3 nucleotides read TGTGCCAGCAGCTTTCGACAGGGTCATGGCTACACCTTC. Translating it yields CASSFRQGHGYTF.